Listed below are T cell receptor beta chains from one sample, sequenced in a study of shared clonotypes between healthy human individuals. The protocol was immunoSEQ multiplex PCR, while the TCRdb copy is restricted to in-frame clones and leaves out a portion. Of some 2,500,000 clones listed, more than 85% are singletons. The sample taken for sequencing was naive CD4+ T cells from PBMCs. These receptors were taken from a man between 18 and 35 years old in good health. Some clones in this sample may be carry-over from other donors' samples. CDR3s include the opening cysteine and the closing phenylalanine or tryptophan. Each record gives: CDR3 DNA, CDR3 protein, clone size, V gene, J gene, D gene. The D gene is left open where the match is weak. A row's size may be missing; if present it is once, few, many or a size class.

TGTGCCAGCAGCTCGGGACTAGCCATGTCCGGGGAGCTGTTTTTT,CASSSGLAMSGELFF,NA,TRBV5-4,TRBJ2-2,TRBD2
TGTGCCAGCAGCTTTGGAGGGGCCAGCAATCAGCCCCAGCATTTT,CASSFGGASNQPQHF,NA,TRBV7-9,TRBJ1-5,NA
TGCGCCAGCAGCCAAGATGGCAGGGTAAGCAATCAGCCCCAGCATTTT,CASSQDGRVSNQPQHF,NA,TRBV4-1,TRBJ1-5,NA
TGTGCCAGCAGCCCGCGGGACAGGATAACCGGGGAGCTGTTTTTT,CASSPRDRITGELFF,NA,TRBV7-9,TRBJ2-2,TRBD1
TGTGCCAGCAGCTTAGGGAGCACCTACAATGAGCAGTTCTTC,CASSLGSTYNEQFF,NA,TRBV7-2,TRBJ2-1,NA
TGTGCCAGCAGATTCACGGAGAACTCCTACGAGCAGTACTTC,CASRFTENSYEQYF,NA,TRBV28,TRBJ2-7,NA
TGTGCCAGCAGGAGACAGGGGTCTTCACCCCTCCACTTT,CASRRQGSSPLHF,NA,TRBV7-9,TRBJ1-6,TRBD1
TGTGCCAGCAGCTTGAGACGTGCAGAGACAGATACGCAGTATTTT,CASSLRRAETDTQYF,NA,TRBV13,TRBJ2-3,NA
TGTGCCAGCTCACCACCGGCCGGTCAGCCCCAGCATTTT,CASSPPAGQPQHF,NA,TRBV18,TRBJ1-5,NA
TGTGCCAGCAGCCAAGCGGGAGCCCCGATGGATGAGCAGTTCTTC,CASSQAGAPMDEQFF,NA,TRBV7-9,TRBJ2-1,TRBD2
TGCGCCAGCAGCTTGGCACAACCCTGGGGGGAGACCCAGTACTTC,CASSLAQPWGETQYF,once,TRBV5-1,TRBJ2-5,NA
TGTGCCAGTAGTACGAAACCGGACAGGGTTGTCACTGAAGCTTTCTTT,CASSTKPDRVVTEAFF,NA,TRBV19,TRBJ1-1,TRBD1
TGTGCCAGCAGCTTGGGGGGGACAGGGAAAACTGAAGCTTTCTTT,CASSLGGTGKTEAFF,NA,TRBV5-4,TRBJ1-1,TRBD1
TGTGCCAGCAGCCCAGGGGCCTCTGGGGCCAACGTCCTGACTTTC,CASSPGASGANVLTF,NA,TRBV7-2,TRBJ2-6,NA
TGTGCCAGCAGCCCAGGACAGGGGAGGACCTACGAGCAGTACTTC,CASSPGQGRTYEQYF,NA,TRBV11-3,TRBJ2-7,TRBD1
TGTGCCAGCAGTGAGTATGGCACCATATATTTT,CASSEYGTIYF,NA,TRBV2,TRBJ1-3,NA
TGCGCCAGCAGCCCCACCGGGACCGCCAACACCGGGGAGCTGTTTTTT,CASSPTGTANTGELFF,NA,TRBV5-1,TRBJ2-2,NA
TGTGCCAGCAGTCGGGCCTTGAACACCGGGGAGCTGTTTTTT,CASSRALNTGELFF,once,TRBV5-5,TRBJ2-2,NA
TGCAGCGTTAGTGTGACAGGGTGGGATGAGCCCCAGCATTTT,CSVSVTGWDEPQHF,NA,TRBV29-1,TRBJ1-5,TRBD1
TGCGCCAGCAGCTTGGGGAACGACGGGGAGCTGTTTTTT,CASSLGNDGELFF,NA,TRBV5-1,TRBJ2-2,NA
TGTGCCAGCAGCTACAGGGGATCCCCCATCGCTTTCTTT,CASSYRGSPIAFF,NA,TRBV6-5,TRBJ1-1,TRBD1
TGTGCCTGGAGTGCGCGGGCGGGGGGCACAGATACGCAGTATTTT,CAWSARAGGTDTQYF,NA,TRBV30,TRBJ2-3,TRBD2
TGTGCCAGCAGTGTGCCAGGGTTCGGCACTGAAGCTTTCTTT,CASSVPGFGTEAFF,NA,TRBV6-1,TRBJ1-1,NA
TGTGCCAGCAGCTTTGACATCTACAATGAGCAGTTCTTC,CASSFDIYNEQFF,NA,TRBV7-2,TRBJ2-1,NA
TGCGCCAGCAGCCGCGGGACAGAAAGCTCTGGGGCCAACGTCCTGACTTTC,CASSRGTESSGANVLTF,NA,TRBV5-1,TRBJ2-6,NA
TGTGCCACCTCGTCTCCAGCGAGGAAAGCTTTCTTT,CATSSPARKAFF,NA,TRBV19,TRBJ1-1,NA
TGTGCCAGCAGCGTCAGACTAGCGGGAGATACCCTGGTTGGGAATGAGCAGTTCTTC,CASSVRLAGDTLVGNEQFF,NA,TRBV7-8,TRBJ2-1,TRBD2
TGCGCCAGCAGCTTGGCGCCTAGCGGGATGTTGGATAATGAGCAGTTCTTC,CASSLAPSGMLDNEQFF,NA,TRBV5-1,TRBJ2-1,TRBD2
TGTGCCAGCAGTTTATACGACGGTACCGGGGAGCTGTTTTTT,CASSLYDGTGELFF,NA,TRBV28,TRBJ2-2,NA
TGCAGTGCTAGGGGGAATGAGGAGGGTATCTTC,CSARGNEEGIF,once,TRBV20-1,TRBJ2-7,NA
TGCGCCAGCAGCGAGCGTTACAGGGGGCGTAACACTGAAGCTTTCTTT,CASSERYRGRNTEAFF,once,TRBV5-1,TRBJ1-1,TRBD1
TGTGCCAGCAACTTGGGCGGGGCTTACAATGAGCAGTTCTTC,CASNLGGAYNEQFF,NA,TRBV28,TRBJ2-1,NA